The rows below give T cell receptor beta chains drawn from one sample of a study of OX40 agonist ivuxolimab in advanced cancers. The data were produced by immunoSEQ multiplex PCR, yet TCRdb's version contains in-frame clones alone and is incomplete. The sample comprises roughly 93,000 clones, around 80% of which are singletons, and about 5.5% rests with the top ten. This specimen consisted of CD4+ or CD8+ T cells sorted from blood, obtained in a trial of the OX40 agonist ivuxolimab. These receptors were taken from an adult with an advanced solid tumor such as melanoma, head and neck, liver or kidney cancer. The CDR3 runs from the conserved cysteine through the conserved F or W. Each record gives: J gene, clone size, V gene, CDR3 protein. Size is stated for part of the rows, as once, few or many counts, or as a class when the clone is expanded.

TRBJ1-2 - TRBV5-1 CASSEDPNYGYTF
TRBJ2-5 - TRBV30 CAWSPSESRTQYF
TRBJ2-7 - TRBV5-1 CASSLGAGQSSYEQYF
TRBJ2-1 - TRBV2 CASSEDGDVEQFF
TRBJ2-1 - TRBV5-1 CASSWGPEQFF
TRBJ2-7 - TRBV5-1 CASSLGVREGPGEQYF
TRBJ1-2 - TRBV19 CASSIVGGAFSGYTF
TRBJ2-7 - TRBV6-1 CASSPTWTGNEQYF
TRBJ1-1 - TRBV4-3 CASSQDSGGDTEAFF
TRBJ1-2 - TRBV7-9 CASSLAPGDYGYTF
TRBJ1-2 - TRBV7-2 CASSSRTGSGYGYTF
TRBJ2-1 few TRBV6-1 CASRLTGDEQFF
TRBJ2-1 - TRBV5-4 CASSTGTSGSAPGEQFF
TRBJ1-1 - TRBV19 CASRARVMNTEAFF
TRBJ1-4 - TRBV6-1 CASSDNRGGGEKLFF
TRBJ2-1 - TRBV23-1 CASRRQGEDLDNEQFF
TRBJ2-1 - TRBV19 CASSMASGGNNEQFF
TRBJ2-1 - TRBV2 CASSEVVEVKNEQFF
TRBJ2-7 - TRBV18 CASSPQSTGAREQYF
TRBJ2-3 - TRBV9 CASSASPWGTDTQYF
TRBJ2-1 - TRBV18 CASSPPNGRTTNEQFF
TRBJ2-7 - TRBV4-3 CASSLRQGDEQYF